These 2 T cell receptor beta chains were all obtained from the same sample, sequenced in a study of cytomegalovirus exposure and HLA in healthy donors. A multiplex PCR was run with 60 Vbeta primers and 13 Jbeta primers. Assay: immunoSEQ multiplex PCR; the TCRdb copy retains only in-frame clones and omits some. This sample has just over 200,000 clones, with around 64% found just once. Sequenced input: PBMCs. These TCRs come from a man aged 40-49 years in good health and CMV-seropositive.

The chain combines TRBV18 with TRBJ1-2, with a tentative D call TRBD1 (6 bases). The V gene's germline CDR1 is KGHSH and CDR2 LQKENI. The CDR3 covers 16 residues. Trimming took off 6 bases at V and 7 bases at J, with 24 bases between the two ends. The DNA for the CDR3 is TGTGCCAGCTCGCCTGGTGGGGGCAGGGAACTAAGTGGCTACACCTTC. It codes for CASSPGGGRELSGYTF.

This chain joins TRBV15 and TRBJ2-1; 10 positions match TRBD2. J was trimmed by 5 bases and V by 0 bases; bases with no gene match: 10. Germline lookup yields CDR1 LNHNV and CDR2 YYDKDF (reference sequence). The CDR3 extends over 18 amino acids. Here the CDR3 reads CATSREYPLAGENNEQFF. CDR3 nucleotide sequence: TGTGCCACCAGCAGAGAGTACCCTCTAGCGGGGGAAAACAATGAGCAGTTCTTC. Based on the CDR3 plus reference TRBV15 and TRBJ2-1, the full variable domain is DAMVIQNPRYQVTQFGKPVTLSCSQTLNHNVMYWYQQKSSQAPKLLFHYYDKDFNNEADTPDNFQSRRPNTSFCFLDIRSPGLGDTAMYLCATSREYPLAGENNEQFFGPGTRLTVL.